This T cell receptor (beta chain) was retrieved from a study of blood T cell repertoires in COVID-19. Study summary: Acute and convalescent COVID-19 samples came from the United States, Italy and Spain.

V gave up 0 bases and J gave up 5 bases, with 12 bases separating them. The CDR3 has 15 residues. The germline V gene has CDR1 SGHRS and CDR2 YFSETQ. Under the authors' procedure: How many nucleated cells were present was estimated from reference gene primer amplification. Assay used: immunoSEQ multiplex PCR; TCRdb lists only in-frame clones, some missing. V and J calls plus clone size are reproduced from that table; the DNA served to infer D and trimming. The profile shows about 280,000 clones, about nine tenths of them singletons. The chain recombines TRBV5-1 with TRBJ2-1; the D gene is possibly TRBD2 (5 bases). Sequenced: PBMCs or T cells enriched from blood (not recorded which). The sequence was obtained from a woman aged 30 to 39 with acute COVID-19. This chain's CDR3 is CASSLAGYVHNEQFF. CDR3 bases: TGCGCCAGCAGCTTGGCGGGATACGTCCACAATGAGCAGTTCTTC.